One and the same sample provided the 5 T cell receptor beta chains below, sequenced in a study of OX40 agonist ivuxolimab in advanced cancers. Some clones are missing from TCRdb's copy, which holds only in-frame ones; the method was immunoSEQ multiplex PCR. The sample includes roughly 91,000 clones, 95% to 96% of them seen just once. The source material was CD4+ or CD8+ T cells sorted from blood, sampled in a trial of the OX40 agonist ivuxolimab. The receptors were sampled from an adult with an advanced solid tumor such as melanoma, head and neck, liver or kidney cancer.

The chain has TRBV19 and TRBJ2-1; D is undetermined. The germline CDR1 and CDR2 sequences are LNHDA and SQIVND (reference sequence). The V end lost 9 bases, the J end lost 4 bases, and 13 bases lay between the germline ends. This CDR3 has 13 residues. Here the CDR3 reads CASSPTVYNEQFF. CDR3 sequence (DNA): TGTGCCAGCAGTCCTACGGTTTACAATGAGCAGTTCTTC. Filled out from reference TRBV19 and TRBJ2-1, the complete variable domain reads DGGITQSPKYLFRKEGQNVTLSCEQNLNHDAMYWYRQDPGQGLRLIYYSQIVNDFQKGDIAEGYSVSREKKESFPLTVTSAQKNPTAFYLCASSPTVYNEQFFGPGTRLTVL.

The table lists this clone with a count of one. This chain connects TRBV7-3 to TRBJ2-1, with a weak D call TRBD2 (5 bases). This CDR3 has 13 residues. V was shortened by 8 bases and J by 5 bases, with 13 bases between the two germline ends. Germline CDR1 reads SGHTA; CDR2 reads FQGTGA. In nucleotides, the CDR3 is TGTGCCAGCCAACTAGTAGTCCACAATGAGCAGTTCTTC. This codes for CASQLVVHNEQFF.

V is TRBV15 and J is TRBJ1-5, with D uncertain. Trimming shortened V by 6 bases and J by 3 bases, and 12 bases separated the two germline ends. CDR3 length: 14 amino acids. CDR1 is LNHNV, CDR2 YYDKDF, per germline (reference sequence). CDR3 sequence: CATSGPGTNQPQHF. The CDR3 bases are TGTGCCACCAGTGGCCCCGGTACCAATCAGCCCCAGCATTTT.

V and J are TRBV23-1 and TRBJ2-7; 9 positions match TRBD1. TRBV23-1 is known as an ORF, though its function is uncertain. The CDR3 contains 16 residues. Germline trimming cut 8 bases from V and 5 bases from J; bases unmatched to any gene: 16. As DNA, the CDR3 is TGCGCCAGCTTCCGACCTCCGGGACAGGGTTGTGACGAGCAGTACTTC. Translated, it gives CASFRPPGQGCDEQYF.

The V gene is TRBV27, the J gene TRBJ1-5; D ambiguous. CDR3 length: 14 residues. In germline, CDR1 is MNHEY, CDR2 SMNVEV (reference sequence). Trimming shortened V by 3 bases and J by 10 bases, and 16 bases separated the two germline ends. DNA of the CDR3: TGTGCCAGCAGTTTGTCACCTAGATTCGACCCCCAGCATTTT. Translation gives CASSLSPRFDPQHF.